This TCR beta chain was recorded in a study of T cell repertoires in cytomegalovirus infection. For the study at large: Indications came from public TCR beta signatures; they pointed to CMV infection and to a matching HLA type. Study-wide points: In two of eight donors, the top clonotype was HLA-C-restricted CMV-specific.

Notes on this clonotype: Its antigen is unidentified.

This CDR3 comprises 15 residues. V gave up 5 bases and J gave up 3 bases, with 20 bases separating them. Germline V gives CDR1 DFQATT, CDR2 SNEGSKA (reference sequence). Via MiXCR, TCRdb re-called the reads, giving one row per CDR3 protein. This table holds about 76,000 distinct CDR3 sequences, roughly 3.5% found once. The sequence was collected from a human donor in good health (CMV status not recorded). Some clones in this sample may be carry-over from other donors' samples. The chain links TRBV20-1 to TRBJ2-7, with D unclear. What was sequenced was PBMCs. The CDR3 sequence is CSASRSSGLLYEQYF. The CDR3 region has the DNA TGCAGTGCTTCCCGCTCATCTGGTTTACTCTACGAGCAGTACTTC.